This TCR beta chain was identified in a study of cytomegalovirus exposure and HLA in healthy donors (TCRdb year 2017). Study-level background: An earlier analysis of 587 of the donors reported 276 Gb of sequence data and around 120 million unique TCR beta sequences obtained from roughly 170 million T cells. Genome-wide SNP genotypes for about three fifths of the roughly 700 donors were used in a later genetic analysis, which treated that subset as a discovery cohort. Along with the roughly 710-subject first cohort, a separate validation cohort of over a hundred different subjects was used. Class I and class II HLA loci were covered by the typing at four-digit resolution. The study profiled the T cell repertoires of fewer than 850 subjects by immunosequencing and related them to cytomegalovirus serostatus. The aim of the study was to test whether cataloging public T cell receptors could identify signatures of past pathogen exposure. Of the roughly 400 genotyped donors, 65% to 90% were placed in the genetic ancestry cluster associated with self-reported Caucasian donors. High-throughput TCR immunosequencing, statistical association of individual TCRs with disease status, and machine learning were combined to predict cytomegalovirus infection status. Every repertoire in the discovery cohort had been generated on one and the same sequencing platform. An early release covering just under 650 HLA-typed donors comprised about 290 gigabases of sequencing data and approximately 80 million unique TCR sequences. The number of donors typed differed by locus, with roughly 629-640 for A, B, C, DRB1 and DQB1, around 520 for DQA1, about 610 for DPA1, and around 430 for DPB1. In a later analysis, previously published TCR beta repertoires from 550 to 750 donors were re-analyzed and high-resolution HLA genotyping was added so that TCR occurrence patterns could be studied. Roughly five DR-DQ haplotypes were handled as single units for association and clustering, since linkage in the cohort was strong. Alongside the repertoire data, information on donor age, sex, ethnicity and CMV serostatus was compiled. On average, around 240,000 unique TCR beta nucleotide sequences were sequenced per donor among about 400 genotyped donors of the cohort, with approximately 18% of those sequences being non-productive. Rather than drawing on any new phenotypic data, the later analysis identified candidate immune exposures from TCR beta sequences and the way those sequences occurred across donors. An earlier analysis of 500 to 650 of the donors applied high-throughput TCR beta sequencing to assess whether each TCR beta V gene segment acted as functional or pseudogenic. Beyond this particular receptor, the publication reports: A later analysis found that TCR association rates varied across HLA loci, with DRB1 alleles showing the most associated TCRs and HLA-C alleles the fewest. In a later analysis, most CMV-associated TCR beta chains were found to appear HLA-restricted, with HLA associations seemingly driven largely by CMV exposure. A later analysis reported that several top co-occurrence clusters appeared linked to parvovirus B19, influenza, CMV and Epstein-Barr virus. Only TCR beta chains were sequenced in this cohort, and the absence of alpha or paired-chain data limited detectable features. In a later analysis, HLA-associated TCR beta chains were found to be more clonally expanded and to have lower generation probabilities than equally common non-associated chains. In a later genetic analysis, a missense DCLRE1C variant was associated with V-gene and J-gene trimming of TCR beta chains, and the association was replicated in an independent cohort. The study listed over 150 TCR beta chains as associated with cytomegalovirus. Some IMGT-functional V segments, including TRBV6-2 and TRBV6-3, could not be distinguished by the 87-base-pair reads and were therefore excluded. A cluster of highly shared sequence variants was judged likely to be a technical artifact of the sequencing pipeline. In both the original and validation cohorts, the classifier was reported to diagnose cytomegalovirus status with high specificity and sensitivity. Three of the identified cytomegalovirus-associated TCR beta chains were confirmed in vitro to be specific for cytomegalovirus antigens. Linkage disequilibrium might explain the correlated functional status among segregating V segments, but an unknown experimental factor could not be excluded. The earlier analysis of fewer than 750 of the donors excluded approximately 17 rarely observed V segments, including chromosome 9 orphons, because counts were too low. Roughly uniform sequencing depth across donors was assumed in presence/absence analyses, although this assumption may not hold. A further reported finding was that TCR beta sequences accurately predicted the HLA-A and HLA-B alleles for most subjects in the first cohort. CMV serostatus was the only immune exposure information available for the cohort. In a later analysis, more than 15,000 TCR beta sequences were associated with specific HLA alleles at a false discovery rate of 0.05. Most TCR sequences were observed very rarely across donors, whereas some public TCRs were present in many individuals. Assigning TCR associations to individual alleles was difficult when HLA alleles, especially DR and DQ, strongly co-occurred. In an earlier analysis of under 600 of the donors, most TCR beta V segments were observed in productive rearrangements about 90% or about 30% of the time, broadly matching IMGT annotations. HLA typing was unavailable for some donors at each locus, so association tests used only the typed subset. In a later genetic analysis, fewer N-insertions in productive TCRs were reported among donors in an Asian-associated ancestry cluster than the 666-donor mean. According to the authors, the approach could potentially be generalized to other disease states and immunological phenotypes.

Reading the germline V gene gives CDR1 MNHEY and CDR2 SVGAGI. Trimming leaves V shorter by 2 bases and J shorter by 4 bases, with the junction holding 10 bases beyond the gene matches. Taken from cysteine to phenylalanine, the CDR3 has 16 residues. Left in the record is the CDR3 DNA by itself, 48 bases read in frame from the first base. Libraries were prepared through the immunoSEQ multiplex PCR assay. A mixture of 60 forward primers for TCR Vbeta segments and 13 reverse primers for TCR Jbeta segments was used in the multiplex PCR. The CDR3 region of rearranged TCR beta genes was amplified from genomic DNA with a multiplex PCR assay. The amplified TCR beta libraries were sequenced on the Illumina HiSeq System as 87-base-pair reads. On the study's bioinformatics: Across the roughly 700 repertoires, a later analysis counted 80 million or so unique TCR beta chains, about 10 million of which were shared by at least two donors. Raw reads were error-corrected and collapsed into unique sequences with a nearest-neighbor algorithm that merged closely related sequences to remove PCR and sequencing errors. Alignment of CDR3 sequences to IMGT reference sequences was used to assign V, D and J gene segments. For a sequence to be retained, a match of at least six nucleotides to both a V gene segment and a J gene segment was required. A rearrangement was called productive if the CDR3 had no stop codons and remained in frame with V and J, and every other rearrangement was called non-productive. Following IMGT convention, CDR3 was defined as the stretch from the second conserved V-encoded cysteine up to the conserved J-encoded phenylalanine. The earlier analysis of about 530 of the donors excluded any sequence lacking an unambiguous match to a single V gene segment. An earlier analysis of some 500 of the donors classified V segments as functional when productive rearrangements were above 56.7% and as segregating when the standard deviation between donors was above 5%. A statistical classification framework was built for diagnosing cytomegalovirus status from the catalog of TCR beta chain sequences. V and J gene assignment, in a later analysis, came from comparing TCR nucleotide sequences with IMGT/GENE-DB human TR gene sequences. The TCRdist pipeline was used in a later analysis to assign CDR3 sequences and most-parsimonious VDJ recombination scenarios. A later analysis defined each TCR beta chain by its CDR3 amino acid sequence plus V-gene family, and excluded reads lacking a unique V-gene family. In a later analysis, 550 to 650 highly shared, low-generation-probability nucleotide sequences were removed to address suspected cross-contamination and a sequencing artifact. For each public chain, a later analysis derived a clonal expansion index from normalized ranks of inferred template counts within each repertoire. In a later analysis, generation probabilities were computed with a VDJ recombination model fitted to out-of-frame rearrangements, and the resulting probabilities were checked against IGoR. A later analysis scored TCR-TCR, TCR-HLA and TCR-CMV co-occurrence with hypergeometric tests, applying a repertoire-size bias correction to TCR pairs. To estimate false discovery rates, a later analysis permuted the HLA or CMV assignments 20 times. A later analysis grouped co-occurring TCRs with DBSCAN, adding TCRdist sequence similarity when clustering within HLA-allele-positive subsets. For co-occurrence clustering, repertoires with fewer than 30,000 or more than 120,000 public chains were excluded, along with several repertoires with anomalous nucleotide sharing. This is the immuneACCESS table as TCRdb keeps it, with only in-frame sequences that have V and J called. A part of the clones is gone; compared with another copy, unresolved V genes explain less than half, and the rest is unexplained. The DNA was the basis for D and trimming; V, J and clone size are from that table. Counted in this sample were fewer than 90,000 clones; around 75% of them appeared once. The ten largest clones add up to roughly 14% of the sample.

About this clone itself: The target of this receptor is not known. No base quality values were provided; no much bigger clone lies one nucleotide off.

The cohort comprised 550 to 700 healthy bone marrow donors. Cohort members were all nominally healthy when sampled, although unrecorded immune exposures were likely present. The donor was CMV seropositive and belonged to the group of some 290 seropositive cohort members. A peripheral blood sample was provided by each donor, and peripheral blood mononuclear cells were used for TCR beta sequencing. The Qiagen DNeasy Blood Extraction Kit was used to extract genomic DNA from the blood cell samples. Sequencing input: PBMCs. The chain links TRBV6-5 with TRBJ2-7, with TRBD1 identical over 8 junction bases. The clonotype was recovered from a woman between 35 and 50 years old in good health and CMV-seropositive. The sequenced DNA is TGTGCCAGCAGTTACCCACGCGGACAGGGAAGGTACGAGCAGTACTTC. This gives the protein CASSYPRGQGRYEQYF.